Listed below are T cell receptor beta chains from one sample, sequenced in a study of blood T cell repertoires in COVID-19. Repertoires were generated with immunoSEQ multiplex PCR, while TCRdb's copy carries only in-frame clones and drops some. The table has over 150,000 clones, roughly four fifths seen once; the top ten hold 6.9%. The sample was peripheral blood. These receptors were taken from a human donor with acute or convalescent COVID-19. The donor label of this sample is uncertain. Each CDR3 is given with its conserved first and last residue. The D gene is left open where the match is weak. Clone size is stated in some rows and not others, as once, few, many or a class when expanded.

v_gene: TRBV4-2; d_gene: TRBD2; j_gene: TRBJ2-3; abundance: NA; CDR3nt: TGTGCCAGCAGCCTAAAGGGACTAGCGGGAGGATTGACAGATACGCAGTATTTT; CDR3aa: CASSLKGLAGGLTDTQYF
v_gene: TRBV29-1; d_gene: TRBD2; j_gene: TRBJ2-3; abundance: NA; CDR3nt: TGCAGCGTTTCCGGGACTAGCGGGAGAACAGATACGCAGTATTTT; CDR3aa: CSVSGTSGRTDTQYF
v_gene: TRBV7-2; d_gene: TRBD2; j_gene: TRBJ2-3; abundance: NA; CDR3nt: TGTGCCAGCAGGAAAGGAGTAGCGGGAGTTTCAGATACGCAGTATTTT; CDR3aa: CASRKGVAGVSDTQYF
v_gene: TRBV27; d_gene: TRBD2; j_gene: TRBJ2-3; abundance: once; CDR3nt: TGTGCCAGCAGTTTAAAGGGTTCCGGGACTAGCGGGCGGACAGATACGCAGTATTTT; CDR3aa: CASSLKGSGTSGRTDTQYF
v_gene: TRBV6-2/TRBV6-3; d_gene: TRBD2; j_gene: TRBJ2-7; abundance: NA; CDR3nt: TGTGCCAGCAGTTCCCTAGCGGAGCCGAGCTCCTACGAGCAGTACTTC; CDR3aa: CASSSLAEPSSYEQYF
v_gene: TRBV21-1; d_gene: NA; j_gene: TRBJ1-6; abundance: NA; CDR3nt: TGTGCCAGCAGCATAATAAGAGGGGAGGGGGAGGGCTCCTATAATTCACCCCTCCACTTT; CDR3aa: CASSIIRGEGEGSYNSPLHF
v_gene: TRBV4-1; d_gene: NA; j_gene: TRBJ1-2; abundance: once; CDR3nt: TGCGCCAGCAGCCAAGGCGCGGAATATGGCTACACCTTC; CDR3aa: CASSQGAEYGYTF
v_gene: TRBV28; d_gene: NA; j_gene: TRBJ2-1; abundance: NA; CDR3nt: TGTGCCAGCAGTTACCGCGGGGGCGGCTCCTACAATGAGCAGTTCTTC; CDR3aa: CASSYRGGGSYNEQFF
v_gene: TRBV30; d_gene: TRBD2; j_gene: TRBJ2-3; abundance: once; CDR3nt: TGTGCCTGGAGTGTATCGGGGACTAGCGGAACCACAGATACGCAGTATTTT; CDR3aa: CAWSVSGTSGTTDTQYF
v_gene: TRBV19; d_gene: TRBD2; j_gene: TRBJ2-7; abundance: NA; CDR3nt: TGTGCCAGTAGTATTGGCGGGACTAGCACGGGTGAGCAGTACTTC; CDR3aa: CASSIGGTSTGEQYF
v_gene: TRBV10-3; d_gene: NA; j_gene: TRBJ2-1; abundance: NA; CDR3nt: TGTGCCATCAGCGCCGACAGGGGAGGGTACAATGAGCAGTTCTTC; CDR3aa: CAISADRGGYNEQFF
v_gene: TRBV6-6; d_gene: NA; j_gene: TRBJ2-1; abundance: NA; CDR3nt: TGTGCCAGCAGTCCGGTAAAGAATGAGCAGTTCTTC; CDR3aa: CASSPVKNEQFF
v_gene: TRBV28; d_gene: TRBD1; j_gene: TRBJ1-2; abundance: NA; CDR3nt: TGTGCCAGCAGAGGGGGCGAAGGCTACACCTTC; CDR3aa: CASRGGEGYTF
v_gene: TRBV7-6; d_gene: TRBD2; j_gene: TRBJ2-1; abundance: NA; CDR3nt: TGTGCCAGCAGCTCGGGACTAGCGGGAGGATACAATGAGCAGTTCTTC; CDR3aa: CASSSGLAGGYNEQFF
v_gene: TRBV11-3; d_gene: TRBD2; j_gene: TRBJ2-1; abundance: NA; CDR3nt: TGTGCCAGCAGCGCCCGACTAGCGGGAGAGCAGTTCTTC; CDR3aa: CASSARLAGEQFF
v_gene: TRBV4-3; d_gene: TRBD1; j_gene: TRBJ1-5; abundance: NA; CDR3nt: TGCGCCAGCAGCCAAGACAGGGACAGGGGTCGAAATCAGCCCCAGCATTTT; CDR3aa: CASSQDRDRGRNQPQHF
v_gene: TRBV7-9; d_gene: NA; j_gene: TRBJ1-2; abundance: NA; CDR3nt: TGTGCCAGCAGCCGAAGAGGAGGCTATGGCTACACCTTC; CDR3aa: CASSRRGGYGYTF
v_gene: TRBV3-1/TRBV3-2; d_gene: TRBD2; j_gene: TRBJ2-3; abundance: once; CDR3nt: TGTGCCAGCAGCCAAGATGCCGGGACTAGCGGAACAGATACGCAGTATTTT; CDR3aa: CASSQDAGTSGTDTQYF
v_gene: TRBV7-7; d_gene: TRBD2; j_gene: TRBJ2-5; abundance: NA; CDR3nt: TGTGCCAGCAGCTTAATGGTAGCGGGAGGTGGTTTCCAAGAGACCCAGTACTTC; CDR3aa: CASSLMVAGGGFQETQYF
v_gene: TRBV4-2; d_gene: NA; j_gene: TRBJ2-3; abundance: NA; CDR3nt: TGTGCCAGCAGCCATAAGCCGACAGCGCCATCTAGCACAGATACGCAGTATTTT; CDR3aa: CASSHKPTAPSSTDTQYF
v_gene: TRBV5-1; d_gene: NA; j_gene: TRBJ2-3; abundance: NA; CDR3nt: TGCGCCAGCAGCTTGGGGGTGGGAGGACCCACAGATACGCAGTATTTT; CDR3aa: CASSLGVGGPTDTQYF
v_gene: TRBV5-5; d_gene: NA; j_gene: TRBJ1-5; abundance: NA; CDR3nt: TGTGCCAGCAGCTTGGAGGAAACCTGGGCTCAGCCCCAGCATTTT; CDR3aa: CASSLEETWAQPQHF
v_gene: TRBV4-1; d_gene: NA; j_gene: TRBJ2-3; abundance: NA; CDR3nt: TGCGCCAGCAGCCCAGGTCTTTATACAGATACGCAGTATTTT; CDR3aa: CASSPGLYTDTQYF
v_gene: TRBV11-2; d_gene: NA; j_gene: TRBJ1-1; abundance: NA; CDR3nt: TGTGCCAGCAGCCTGGCGGGGGGCGGAACTGAAGCTTTCTTT; CDR3aa: CASSLAGGGTEAFF
v_gene: TRBV7-8; d_gene: TRBD1; j_gene: TRBJ1-4; abundance: NA; CDR3nt: TGTGCCAGCAGCTCAGGGACAGGGGAACATGAAAAACTGTTTTTT; CDR3aa: CASSSGTGEHEKLFF
v_gene: TRBV10-3; d_gene: NA; j_gene: TRBJ1-2; abundance: NA; CDR3nt: TGTGCCATCAGTGAGGACGGAGGGTATGGCTACACCTTC; CDR3aa: CAISEDGGYGYTF
v_gene: TRBV7-8; d_gene: NA; j_gene: TRBJ2-2; abundance: NA; CDR3nt: TGTGCCAGCACCTACCCCCAGGGGCCGAACACCGGGGAGCTGTTTTTT; CDR3aa: CASTYPQGPNTGELFF
v_gene: TRBV27; d_gene: NA; j_gene: TRBJ1-6; abundance: NA; CDR3nt: TGTGCCAGCAGTTTATTTTCCGATTCACCCCTCCACTTT; CDR3aa: CASSLFSDSPLHF
v_gene: TRBV10-3; d_gene: NA; j_gene: TRBJ1-3; abundance: few; CDR3nt: TGTGCCATCACCGAAGGGGGGGATGGAAACACCATATATTTT; CDR3aa: CAITEGGDGNTIYF
v_gene: TRBV28; d_gene: TRBD1; j_gene: TRBJ2-7; abundance: NA; CDR3nt: TGTGCCAGCAGTGCGGGGACAGGGCTGACCTACGAGCAGTACTTC; CDR3aa: CASSAGTGLTYEQYF
v_gene: TRBV30; d_gene: NA; j_gene: TRBJ2-3; abundance: NA; CDR3nt: TGTGCCTGGAGAGTGGGCGGGACTGTAACAGATACGCAGTATTTT; CDR3aa: CAWRVGGTVTDTQYF
v_gene: TRBV29-1; d_gene: NA; j_gene: TRBJ2-5; abundance: NA; CDR3nt: TGCAGCGTCAAAGAATCACGGGGTACAGAGACCCAGTACTTC; CDR3aa: CSVKESRGTETQYF